Detailed here is one T cell receptor (beta chain). A far larger clone is a single base away, which makes a read error likely. Genomic DNA from each subset was divided evenly over several immunoSEQ plates. The method was immunoSEQ multiplex PCR; TCRdb's version includes in-frame clones alone and lacks a portion of them. The data hold about 460,000 clones, with around 77% observed a single time. Between the trimmed V and J ends, which lost 4 bases and 4 bases, there was a span of 14 bases. The CDR3 has 15 residues. Germline V lookup: CDR1 SNHLY, CDR2 FYNNEI. The source of the sample is a study of shared clonotypes between healthy human individuals.

This clonotype was obtained from a woman aged 40 to 50 in good health. Some clones in this sample may be carry-over from other donors' samples. The sequenced sample was PBMCs. The chain uses TRBV2 and TRBJ1-3; no clear D. CDR3 residues: CASSGSSREGNTIYF. The CDR3 region has the DNA TGTGCCAGCAGTGGTAGCAGTCGGGAAGGAAACACCATATATTTT.